These 18 T cell receptor beta chains were sequenced from one sample in a study of shared clonotypes between healthy human individuals. CD45RO negativity and positive selection for CCR7 defined naive CD8 cells, a population that excluded terminally differentiated effector memory CD45RA+ cells. The data were produced by immunoSEQ multiplex PCR, yet TCRdb's version contains in-frame clones alone and is incomplete. The repertoire holds hundreds of thousands of clones, with around 95% as singletons. The sequencing sample was made of naive CD8+ T cells sorted from blood. The receptor source for this set is a woman aged 30 to 39 in good health.

This chain joins TRBV9 and TRBJ2-1; TRBD2 aligns across 9 bases. The CDR3 consists of 18 residues. Trimming cost V 0 bases and J 9 bases; bases outside gene matches: 16. CDR1 and CDR2 (germline): SGDLS, YYNGEE. The CDR3 loop is CASSVGGVRVAGEVEQFF. CDR3 coding DNA: TGTGCCAGCAGCGTAGGCGGTGTGAGAGTAGCGGGAGAGGTTGAGCAGTTCTTC.

This sequence joins TRBV7-6 and TRBJ2-7, with D perhaps TRBD1 (6 bases). This CDR3 region has 15 residues. The germline V gene encodes CDR1 SGHVS and CDR2 FNYEAQ. The ends were cut back, 5 bases at V and 4 bases at J, with 18 bases in the middle. CDR3 in amino acids: CASSRESARGYEQYF. The DNA of the CDR3 is TGTGCCAGCAGCAGAGAATCCGCCAGGGGTTACGAGCAGTACTTC.

This chain uses TRBV9 with TRBJ2-5, with 10 positions matching TRBD1. Germline-derived CDR1 and CDR2 are SGDLS and YYNGEE. Trimming at V came to 3 bases and at J to 5 bases, leaving 4 bases not matched to a gene. CDR3 length: 14 residues. The CDR3 nucleotides are TGTGCCAGCAGCGCCGACAGGGGGCGGGAGACCCAGTACTTC. Translated: CASSADRGRETQYF.

This rearrangement joins TRBV27 to TRBJ1-6; D is undetermined. Germline V gives CDR1 MNHEY, CDR2 SMNVEV (reference sequence). The CDR3 consists of 15 residues. Trimming shortened V by 4 bases and J by 10 bases, and 17 bases separated the two germline ends. The CDR3 nucleotides are TGTGCCAGCAGTTGGGGATACTCTGCTGGCTCACCCCTCCACTTT. This sequence encodes CASSWGYSAGSPLHF.

The genes are TRBV9 and TRBJ2-2; 8 nucleotides agree with TRBD2. The CDR3 has 17 residues. Germline loops: CDR1 SGDLS, CDR2 YYNGEE. The V gene end was trimmed by 2 bases and the J gene end by 2 bases; junction bases not matched to a gene: 8. Written as DNA, the CDR3 is TGTGCCAGCAGCGTCTCTCTTAGCGGGACTAACACCGGGGAGCTGTTTTTT. Its translation: CASSVSLSGTNTGELFF. Combining the CDR3 with reference TRBV9 and TRBJ2-2 gives the whole variable domain DSGVTQTPKHLITATGQRVTLRCSPRSGDLSVYWYQQSLDQGLQFLIQYYNGEERAKGNILERFSAQQFPDLHSELNLSSLELGDSALYFCASSVSLSGTNTGELFFGEGSRLTVL.

The V and J genes are TRBV4-1 and TRBJ1-5; weak D call: TRBD1 (5 bases). This CDR3 region has 15 residues. V dropped 1 base and J dropped 7 bases, with 14 bases sitting between them. Looked up from germline, CDR1 is MGHRA and CDR2 is YSYEKL. CDR3 nucleotides: TGCGCCAGCAGCCAAGGAGGATGGGGGAAACAGCCCCAGCATTTT. Translating gives CASSQGGWGKQPQHF.

The chain recombines TRBV5-1 with TRBJ2-1; no definite D call. The germline V gene has CDR1 SGHRS and CDR2 YFSETQ. The CDR3 extends over 16 amino acids. V was clipped by 4 bases and J by 7 bases, with 21 bases between them. The CDR3 here is CASSTRFLPSENEQFF. The CDR3 nucleotides are TGCGCCAGCAGCACGAGGTTCCTGCCTTCCGAGAATGAGCAGTTCTTC.

This sequence joins TRBV30 and TRBJ1-5; TRBD1 is a possible D gene (5 bases). Deletions cut 5 bases from V and 4 bases from J, with 18 bases between. Germline CDR1 GTSNPN, CDR2 SVGIG (reference sequence). The CDR3 contains 15 residues. CDR3 sequence: CAWSSGGAGNQPQHF. CDR3 nucleotide sequence: TGTGCCTGGTCCTCGGGCGGGGCTGGGAATCAGCCCCAGCATTTT.

The table lists this clone with a count of one. The CDR3 here is CATSKGVLAGGETQYF. The CDR3 DNA reads as TGTGCCACCAGCAAGGGCGTACTAGCGGGTGGAGAGACCCAGTACTTC. The J gene is TRBJ2-5, the V gene TRBV15; TRBD2 matches at 9 bases. The CDR3 has 16 residues. J lost 4 bases, V lost 4 bases, and 10 bases had no gene match. Looked up from germline, CDR1 is LNHNV and CDR2 is YYDKDF (reference sequence).

This chain connects TRBV7-9 to TRBJ1-1, with D possibly matching TRBD1 (6 bases). Trimming took off 5 bases at V and 4 bases at J, with 23 bases between the two ends. CDR3 length: 17 amino acids. CDR1 is SEHNR, CDR2 FQNEAQ, per germline (reference sequence). CDR3: CASSPTPGEPLGTEAFF. CDR3 in DNA: TGTGCCAGCAGCCCCACCCCAGGGGAACCCCTTGGCACTGAAGCTTTCTTT.

This clone was seen just once. At the DNA level, this CDR3 is encoded by other sequences in the same sample as well. The CDR3 sequence: CASSFSSNQPQHF. The CDR3 nucleotides read TGTGCCAGCAGTTTTAGTAGCAATCAGCCCCAGCATTTT. This chain links TRBV27 with TRBJ1-5, with D unclear. The CDR3 has 13 amino acids. CDR1 MNHEY and CDR2 SMNVEV come from the germline V gene (reference sequence). Trimming shortened V by 3 bases and J by 0 bases, and 3 bases separated the two germline ends.

This clone was found once. V gene TRBV10-1 combines with J gene TRBJ2-7; TRBD2 matches 7 bases. V was pared by 3 bases and J by 3 bases, with 5 bases of the junction left unmatched. Germline V gene sequence: CDR1 WNHNN, CDR2 SYGVQD (reference sequence). CDR3 length: 14 amino acids. CDR3 residues: CASSDGPSGYEQYF. In DNA, the CDR3 is TGCGCCAGCAGTGACGGGCCTAGCGGCTACGAGCAGTACTTC.

The chain is built from TRBV14 and TRBJ2-1; 9 bases align to TRBD2. The CDR3 sequence is 15 residues long. Looked up from germline, CDR1 is SGHDN and CDR2 is FVKESK. The V and J ends lost 2 bases and 3 bases, in that order; junction bases with no gene match: 2. CDR3 residues: CASSQLAGFYNEQFF. In nucleotides, the CDR3 is TGTGCCAGCAGCCAACTAGCGGGGTTCTACAATGAGCAGTTCTTC.

The chain uses TRBV5-5 and TRBJ2-5; D remains unclear. Looked up from germline, CDR1 is SGHKS and CDR2 is YYEKEE (reference sequence). The CDR3 sequence is 18 residues long. Trimming cost V 6 bases and J 1 base, with 25 bases left between them. Here the CDR3 reads CASKQSGRVTTGQETQYF. The CDR3 bases are TGTGCCAGCAAGCAGAGTGGCCGGGTCACAACGGGCCAAGAGACCCAGTACTTC.

The chain uses TRBV7-6 and TRBJ2-1; D is unresolved. The V end was cut by 8 bases, the J end by 7 bases, with 9 bases between. Germline CDR1 reads SGHVS; CDR2 reads FNYEAQ. This CDR3 region has 11 residues. CDR3 nucleotide sequence: TGTGCCAGCGGGGTCGGGAATGAGCAGTTCTTC. Protein sequence: CASGVGNEQFF.

The chain is built from TRBV27 and TRBJ1-1, with TRBD1 matching 8 bases. The J segment lost 3 bases and the V segment lost 5 bases, leaving 8 bases of the junction unmatched. CDR1 is MNHEY and CDR2 is SMNVEV in the germline V gene (reference sequence). The CDR3 runs 15 residues. The CDR3 spells CASSLFRGLDTEAFF. The CDR3, as DNA: TGTGCCAGCAGTCTATTCAGGGGGCTTGACACTGAAGCTTTCTTT.

The chain employs TRBV4-1 and TRBJ2-2, with 7 nucleotides matching TRBD2. V was clipped by 2 bases and J by 3 bases; unmatched bases: 9. This CDR3 is 17 amino acids long. Germline CDR1 reads MGHRA; CDR2 reads YSYEKL. The CDR3 DNA reads TGCGCCAGCAGCCAAACGGGAGGAGGGCTAGACACCGGGGAGCTGTTTTTT. Protein sequence: CASSQTGGGLDTGELFF.

This rearrangement joins TRBV5-6 to TRBJ1-6; maybe TRBD1 (6 bases). There are 15 residues in the CDR3. The germline V gene has CDR1 SGHDT and CDR2 YYEEEE. V dropped 4 bases and J dropped 5 bases, with 13 bases sitting between them. In DNA, the CDR3 is TGTGCCAGCAGCAGCTCAACAGGGAATAATTCACCCCTCCACTTT. Its protein product is CASSSSTGNNSPLHF.